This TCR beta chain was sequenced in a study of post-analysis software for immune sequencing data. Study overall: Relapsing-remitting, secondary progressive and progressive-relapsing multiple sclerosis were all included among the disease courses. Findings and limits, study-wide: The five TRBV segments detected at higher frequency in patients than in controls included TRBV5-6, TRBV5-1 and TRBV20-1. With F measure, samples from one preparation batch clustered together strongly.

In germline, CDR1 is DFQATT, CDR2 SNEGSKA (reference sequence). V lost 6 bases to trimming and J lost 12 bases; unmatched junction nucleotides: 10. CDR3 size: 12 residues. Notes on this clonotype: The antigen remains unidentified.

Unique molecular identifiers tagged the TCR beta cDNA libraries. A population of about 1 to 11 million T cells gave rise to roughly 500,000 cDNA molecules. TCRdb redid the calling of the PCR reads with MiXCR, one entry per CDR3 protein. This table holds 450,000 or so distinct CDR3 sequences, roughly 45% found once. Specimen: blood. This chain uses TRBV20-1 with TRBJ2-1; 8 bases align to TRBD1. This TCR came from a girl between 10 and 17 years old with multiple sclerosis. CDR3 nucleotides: TGCAGTGCCGGACAGGGAGTCGGGGTGCAGTTCTTC. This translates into CSAGQGVGVQFF.